This TCR beta chain was captured in a study of blood T cell repertoires in COVID-19. The overall study: From the United States, Italy and Spain came samples of acute and convalescent COVID-19. PBMCs, B-cell-depleted T cells, or T cells were the source of the cDNA or gDNA that made up the material.

The table came from immunoSEQ multiplex PCR; TCRdb's copy has only in-frame clones and leaves some out. The table lists fewer than 90,000 clones, over 60% of them singletons. The sample holds one count of this clone. Trimming at V came to 6 bases and at J to 4 bases, leaving 10 bases not matched to a gene. The CDR3 has 15 residues. CDR1 is SGHTA, CDR2 FQGNSA, per germline. The sequenced sample was peripheral blood. This chain uses TRBV7-2 with TRBJ2-5, with 8 bases aligning to TRBD2. The sequence derives from a human donor in a cohort sampled during active COVID-19. CDR3 residues: CASSTGGAGGETQYF. The CDR3 coding sequence is TGTGCCAGCAGTACCGGTGGGGCGGGAGGAGAGACCCAGTACTTC.